This TCR beta chain was found in a study of blood T cell repertoires in COVID-19. Study-wide background: Researchers got acute and convalescent COVID-19 samples from the United States, Italy and Spain.

The germline V and J ends were trimmed by 8 bases and 8 bases, with 22 bases remaining between them. The CDR3 contains 15 residues. Germline CDR1 SEHNR, CDR2 FQNEAQ (reference sequence). Using immunoSEQ multiplex PCR, the repertoire was profiled, and TCRdb retains in-frame clones only, with some absent. The sample yields 100,000 or so clones, around 87% seen once. This clone showed up just a few times. The specimen sequenced was peripheral blood. The J gene is TRBJ2-1, the V gene TRBV7-9; D possibly corresponds to TRBD2 (6 bases). The clonotype was recovered from a woman in her 30s with acute or convalescent COVID-19. Here the CDR3 reads CASSERPSEAHEQFF. As DNA, the CDR3 is TGTGCCAGCTCTGAAAGGCCTAGCGAGGCCCATGAGCAGTTCTTC.